This TCR beta chain stems from a study of OX40 agonist ivuxolimab in advanced cancers. Broadly, across the study: Ivuxolimab, which targeted the costimulatory receptor OX40 (CD134), was an agonistic, fully human IgG2 monoclonal antibody. Intravenous ivuxolimab was administered to patients every 2 weeks at six dose levels: 0.01, 0.1, 0.3, 1.5, 3 and 10 mg/kg. Of the 50 to 55 dose-escalation patients, hepatocellular carcinoma was present in around 20, melanoma in approximately 15, renal cell carcinoma in 9 and head and neck cancer in 9. The dose-escalation cohort was about 83% male with a mean age of about 58 years, ranging from roughly 23 to 85. Prior anti-PD-1, anti-PD-L1 or anti-CTLA-4 therapy was permitted, and approximately 42% of dose-escalation patients had received checkpoint inhibitors. Partial responses occurred in three dose-escalation patients: two with cutaneous melanoma and one with hepatocellular carcinoma. The point of sequencing TCRbeta in the periphery was to test whether ivuxolimab changed TCR sequence diversity and drove clonal T-cell expansion. The paper describes the monotherapy dose-escalation part (N ≈ 51 patients) of the phase I trial of ivuxolimab.

Sequences SGHRS (CDR1) and YFSETQ (CDR2) are obtained from the germline V gene. Relative to germline, V is 5 bases shorter and J is 2 bases shorter, with 16 bases between their ends. The CDR3 holds 15 amino acids from the cysteine to the phenylalanine. Of all the DNA, just the CDR3 is kept, 45 bases in frame from base 1. Overall results and qualifications from the work: Which antigens the clonally expanded peripheral T cells were specific for was not determined. At doses of 0.1 to 3.0 mg/kg, clonal expansion of both CD4+ and CD8+ T cells in blood was seen between baseline and week 6. Low levels of normalized T-cell clonal expansion were also seen in some patients who did not respond. On average, CD8+ T cells showed more expanded clones than CD4+ T cells after ivuxolimab. Partial responders in the 0.1-3.0 mg/kg groups had among the lowest normalized peripheral clonal expansion, especially among CD8+ T cells.

As regards this clone: The specificity of this receptor is unknown. No base quality information exists; no much larger clone differs at one position.

For sequencing of the TCRbeta CDR3 region, genomic DNA was extracted from the sorted cells. The immunoSEQ Assay was used for sequencing of TCRbeta CDR3 regions. Held by TCRdb, this immuneACCESS table contains in-frame sequences only and omits some clones. Under half of the omission traces to an unresolved V gene where checked; the cause of the rest is unknown. The sample data list tens of thousands of clones, and around 77% of these were observed just once. The top ten hold approximately 2% of the sample. Patients with a history of autoimmune disease or receiving systemic immunosuppression were excluded from the trial. Peripheral blood for TCR sequencing was collected from all dose cohorts at baseline, on cycle 4 day 1, and on cycle 7 day 1. The samples were drawn from a first-in-human, open-label, multicenter phase I dose-escalation trial of ivuxolimab. The trial enrolled adults with locally advanced or metastatic head and neck squamous cell, hepatocellular, melanoma or renal cell carcinoma. Before TCR sequencing, CD4+ and CD8+ T cells were separately sorted from peripheral blood.

This specimen consisted of CD4+ or CD8+ T cells sorted from blood, obtained in a trial of the OX40 agonist ivuxolimab. The receptor was derived from an adult with an advanced solid tumor such as melanoma, head and neck, liver or kidney cancer. The sequence is built from TRBV5-1 and TRBJ1-1; the D segment could be TRBD1, given 5 matching bases. This receptor carries the CDR3 CASSKSDSFNTEAFF. DNA sequence: TGCGCCAGCAGTAAATCAGACAGCTTCAACACTGAAGCTTTCTTT.